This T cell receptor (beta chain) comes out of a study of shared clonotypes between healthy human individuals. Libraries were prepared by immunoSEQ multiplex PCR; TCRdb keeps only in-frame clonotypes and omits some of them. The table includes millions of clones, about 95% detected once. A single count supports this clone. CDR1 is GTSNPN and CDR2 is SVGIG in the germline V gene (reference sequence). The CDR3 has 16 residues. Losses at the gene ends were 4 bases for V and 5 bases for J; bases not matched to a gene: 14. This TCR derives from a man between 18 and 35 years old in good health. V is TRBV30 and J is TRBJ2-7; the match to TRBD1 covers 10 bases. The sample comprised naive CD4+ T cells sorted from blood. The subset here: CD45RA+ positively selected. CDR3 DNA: TGTGCCTGGATACCCTATATGACAGGGGGCACGCACGAGCAGTACTTC. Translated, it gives CAWIPYMTGGTHEQYF.